The clone carrying this T cell receptor beta chain was seen a single time. The antigen remains unidentified. This record belongs to a study of cytomegalovirus exposure and HLA in healthy donors. It was with 60 Vbeta and 13 Jbeta primers that the PCR ran. Sequencing used immunoSEQ multiplex PCR; TCRdb keeps in-frame clones, though not all of them. This sample carries under 200,000 clones, around 77% of them seen once, and the ten largest clones take 2% to 2.5%. General study findings and limits: Available immune exposure information was restricted to CMV serostatus only. Later analysis suggested most CMV-associated TCR beta chains were HLA-restricted. In an earlier analysis, productive rearrangement rates for most beta V segments clustered near 87% or 30%. The authors later linked a missense DCLRE1C variant to TCR beta V- and J-gene trimming.

The receptor was derived from a man aged 45-60 years in good health and CMV-seropositive. The sequenced sample was PBMCs.

Here the CDR3 reads CASSPLGGEQSYEQYF. The CDR3 nucleotides are TGTGCCAGCAGCCCCTTAGGGGGGGAACAATCCTACGAGCAGTACTTC. The chain combines TRBV27 with TRBJ2-7; a weak D match, TRBD2 (7 bases). Germline V CDR1 and CDR2: MNHEY, SMNVEV (reference sequence). Trimming removed 6 bases from V and 1 base from J, with 19 bases in between. This CDR3 is built from 16 residues.